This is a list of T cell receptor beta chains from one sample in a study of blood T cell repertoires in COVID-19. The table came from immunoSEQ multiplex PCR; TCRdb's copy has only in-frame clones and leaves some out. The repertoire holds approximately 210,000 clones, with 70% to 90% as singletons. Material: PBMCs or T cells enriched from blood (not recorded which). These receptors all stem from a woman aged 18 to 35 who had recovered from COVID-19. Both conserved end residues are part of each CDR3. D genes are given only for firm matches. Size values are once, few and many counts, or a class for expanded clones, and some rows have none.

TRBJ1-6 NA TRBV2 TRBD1 TGTGCCAGCAGTGATCGGTTAACGGACAGGGGACTCCACTTT CASSDRLTDRGLHF
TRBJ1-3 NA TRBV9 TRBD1 TGTGCCAGCAGCGGCGGACAGGGGACTGGAAACACCATATATTTT CASSGGQGTGNTIYF
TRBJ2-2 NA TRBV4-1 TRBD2 TGCGCCAGCAGCCAAGATCCAGCGGGGATCACCGGGGAGCTGTTTTTT CASSQDPAGITGELFF
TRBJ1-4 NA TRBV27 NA TGTGCCAGCAGTTCCCGTTTCGAAAAACTGTTTTTT CASSSRFEKLFF
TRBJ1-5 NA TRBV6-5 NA TGTGCCAGCAGTCAGACAGGTCAGGGGCCCCAGCATTTT CASSQTGQGPQHF
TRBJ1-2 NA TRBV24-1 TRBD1 TGTGCCACTGGGACAGGGTCTAACTATGGCTACACCTTC CATGTGSNYGYTF
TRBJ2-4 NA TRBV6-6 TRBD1 TGTGCCAGCAGTCAGGACAGGGCGATGCTAGCCAAAAACATTCAGTACTTC CASSQDRAMLAKNIQYF
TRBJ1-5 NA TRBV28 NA TGTGCCAGCAGTCAGCCTTCAGGGTATAGCAATCAGCCCCAGCATTTT CASSQPSGYSNQPQHF
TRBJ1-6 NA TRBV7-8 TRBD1 TGTGCCAGCAGCCGAGGGGGCGGCTCCTATAATTCACCCCTCCACTTT CASSRGGGSYNSPLHF
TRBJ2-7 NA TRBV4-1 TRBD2 TGCGCCAGCAGCCCGGGACTAGCGGGCTACGAGCAGTACTTC CASSPGLAGYEQYF
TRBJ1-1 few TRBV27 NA TGTGCCAGCAGTTACCGGTTGATGAACACTGAAGCTTTCTTT CASSYRLMNTEAFF
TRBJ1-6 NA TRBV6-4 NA TGTGCCAGCAGTGACTCACCCCGACAGACTTCACCCCTCCACTTT CASSDSPRQTSPLHF
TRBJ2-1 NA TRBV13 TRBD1 TGTGCCAGCAGCGCATGGGGACAGGGGGCTCATGAGCAGTTCTTC CASSAWGQGAHEQFF
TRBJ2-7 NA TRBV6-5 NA TGTGCCAGCAGTCAGGGGATGGAAGTCGACGAGCAGTACTTC CASSQGMEVDEQYF
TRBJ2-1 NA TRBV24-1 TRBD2 TGTGCCACCAGTGTTTGGGTAGCGGGGGGAGGATACAATGAGCAGTTCTTC CATSVWVAGGGYNEQFF
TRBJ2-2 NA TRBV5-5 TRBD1 TGTGCCAGCAGCGAGACGTGGGGACAGATCGGGGAGCTGTTTTTT CASSETWGQIGELFF
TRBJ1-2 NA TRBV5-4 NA TGTGCCAGCAGCTTTTCGGTCAACTATGGCTACACCTTC CASSFSVNYGYTF
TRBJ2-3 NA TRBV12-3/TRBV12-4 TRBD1 TGTGCCAGCAGTCCCGGGACAGGCGATACGCAGTATTTT CASSPGTGDTQYF
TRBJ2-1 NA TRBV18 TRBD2 TGTGCCAGCTCGAGGGGCGGGGGGTCGAGCTCCTACAATGAGCAGTTCTTC CASSRGGGSSSYNEQFF
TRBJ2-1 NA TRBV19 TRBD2 TGTGCCAGTAGTCAGGCTAGCGGGGGGGCTCAAAATGAGCAGTTCTTC CASSQASGGAQNEQFF
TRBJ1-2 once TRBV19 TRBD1 TGTGCCAGTAGAGGACAGGAACCGCCTCAAAACTATGGCTACACCTTC CASRGQEPPQNYGYTF
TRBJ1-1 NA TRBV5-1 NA TGCGCCAGCAGCTTGAGTGAACAGTCTTCAGCTGAAGCTTTCTTT CASSLSEQSSAEAFF
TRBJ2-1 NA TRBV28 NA TGTGCCAGCAGGGACGGAGGGTGGGATGAGCAGTTCTTC CASRDGGWDEQFF
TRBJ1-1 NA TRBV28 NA TGTGCCACCGGGAGGGCGGAGGCCACTGAAGCTTTCTTT CATGRAEATEAFF
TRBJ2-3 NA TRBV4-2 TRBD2 TGTGCCAGCAGCTCCCTCTCTAGGCGGGGGGGCCCTAGCACAGATACGCAGTATTTT CASSSLSRRGGPSTDTQYF
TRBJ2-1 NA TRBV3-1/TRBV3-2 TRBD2 TGTGCCAGCAGCCTCGATAGCGGGGGGTTTAATGAGCAGTTCTTC CASSLDSGGFNEQFF
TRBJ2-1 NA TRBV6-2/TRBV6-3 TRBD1 TGTGCCAGCAGTTACTACACCGGGACAGGGTCCCCCTCCTACAATGAGCAGTTCTTC CASSYYTGTGSPSYNEQFF
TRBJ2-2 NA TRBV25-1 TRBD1 TGTGCCAGCAGTAGAGGACAGGGGATGACGGACACCGGGGAGCTGTTTTTT CASSRGQGMTDTGELFF
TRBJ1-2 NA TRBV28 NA TGTGCCAGCGGGTTTTTGGGCGGCTACACCTTC CASGFLGGYTF
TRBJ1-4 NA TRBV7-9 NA TGTGCCAGCAGCTTCAGGGGAATTGGTTATGAAAAACTGTTTTTT CASSFRGIGYEKLFF
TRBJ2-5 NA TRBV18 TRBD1 TGTGCCAGCTCACCGGGACAGGTGGAGACCCAGTACTTC CASSPGQVETQYF
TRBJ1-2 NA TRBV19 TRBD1 TGTGCCAGTAGTAGACAGGGCGATGGCTACACCTTC CASSRQGDGYTF
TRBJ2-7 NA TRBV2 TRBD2 TGTGCCAGCAGGAGAGAGCGGGGTACCTACGAGCAGTACTTC CASRRERGTYEQYF
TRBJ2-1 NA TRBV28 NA TGTGCCAGCAGTCCCGACAGGTCCTCCCTATACAATGAGCAGTTCTTC CASSPDRSSLYNEQFF
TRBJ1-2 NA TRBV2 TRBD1 TGTGCCAGCAGTTACGGACAGGCAATTAACTATGGCTACACCTTC CASSYGQAINYGYTF
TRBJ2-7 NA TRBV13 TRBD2 TGTGCCAGCAGCCATCTAGCGGGGGCCCACTACGAGCAGTACTTC CASSHLAGAHYEQYF
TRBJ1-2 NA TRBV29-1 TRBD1 TGCAGCGTCCCACGGGACAGGGGCTATGGCTACACCTTC CSVPRDRGYGYTF
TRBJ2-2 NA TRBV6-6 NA TGTGCCAGCAGCTGGGGGACTGTCACCGGGGAGCTGTTTTTT CASSWGTVTGELFF
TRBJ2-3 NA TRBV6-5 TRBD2 TGTGCCAGCAGTTACACTAGCGGGGGGATCCAAGATACGCAGTATTTT CASSYTSGGIQDTQYF
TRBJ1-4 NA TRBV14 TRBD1 TGTGCCAGCAGCCAAAAGGTTACCACGGACAGGGTGTACGAAAAACTGTTTTTT CASSQKVTTDRVYEKLFF
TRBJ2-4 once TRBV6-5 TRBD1 TGTGCCAGCACCGGACAGGGTAGCATTCAGTACTTC CASTGQGSIQYF
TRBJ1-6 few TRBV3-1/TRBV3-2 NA TGTGCCAGCAGCCAGGGAGGTAATTCACCCCTCCACTTT CASSQGGNSPLHF
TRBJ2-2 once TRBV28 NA TGTGCCAGCAGCTCCTATCCCGGGGAGCTGTTTTTT CASSSYPGELFF